This T cell receptor (beta chain) was retrieved from a study of cytomegalovirus exposure and HLA in healthy donors. Details on this clone: The target antigen is unknown.

The germline V and J ends were trimmed by 3 bases and 4 bases, with 13 bases remaining between them. Per the germline V gene, CDR1 is SGHRS and CDR2 is YFSETQ. The CDR3 contains 14 residues. Study conclusions and caveats: The authors listed over 150 TCR beta chains as cytomegalovirus-associated. It was reportedly the case that the classifier diagnosed cytomegalovirus status with high specificity and sensitivity.

TCRdb keeps only in-frame clones here, not all; method: immunoSEQ multiplex PCR. The data hold 150,000 or so clones, with 75% to 90% observed a single time. This clonotype was sampled from a man aged 18-30 years in good health and CMV-seropositive. The chain has TRBV5-1 and TRBJ1-1; TRBD1 is a possible D gene (6 bases). Material: PBMCs. DNA of the CDR3: TGCGCCAGCAGCTCAGGGGCAAGAGGCACTGAAGCTTTCTTT. This encodes CASSSGARGTEAFF.